This TCR beta chain was obtained from a study of CXCR3-negative and CXCR3-positive naive CD8 T cells. The overall study: Roughly 1.5 +/- 0.3 million TRB reads came from each library, giving 110 million to 150 million in total.

Points from the study as a whole: TRBV-TRBJ usage matched between naive CXCR3-negative and CXCR3-positive cells but not between memory cells. Because surface CD5 did not distinguish the naive subsets, TCR strength was inferred from TRB CDR3 properties. The level of CXCR3 expression partially decreased after cryopreservation; the majority of assays used fresh PBMCs.

Germline-derived CDR1 and CDR2 are SGHAT and FQNNGV. CDR3 length equals 15 residues. 5' RACE that incorporated UMI labels was used to prepare the TRB cDNA libraries. From the 5' RACE reads, TCRdb lists one entry per CDR3 protein and no DNA. This sample's table has around 52,000 distinct CDR3 sequences. A note on this clonotype: What it binds is unknown.

The chain combines TRBV11-2 with TRBJ2-3. What was sequenced was memory CD8+ T cells from blood. The sequence was collected from a human donor in good health. Some clones in this sample may be carry-over from other donors' samples. CDR3 residues: CASSYSGSSTDTQYF.